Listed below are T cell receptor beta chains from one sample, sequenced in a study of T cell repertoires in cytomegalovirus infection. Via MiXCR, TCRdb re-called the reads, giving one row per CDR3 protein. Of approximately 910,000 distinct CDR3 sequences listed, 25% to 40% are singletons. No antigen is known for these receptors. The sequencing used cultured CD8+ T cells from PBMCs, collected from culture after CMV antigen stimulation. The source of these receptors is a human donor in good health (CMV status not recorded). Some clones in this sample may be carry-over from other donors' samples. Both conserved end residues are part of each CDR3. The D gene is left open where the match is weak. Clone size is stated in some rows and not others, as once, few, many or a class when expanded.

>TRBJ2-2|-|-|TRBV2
CASSRLGTSTGELFF
TGTGCCAGCAGCCGACTTGGGACCTCTACCGGGGAGCTGTTTTTT
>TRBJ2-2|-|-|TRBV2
CASSEYRKGAGELFF
TGTGCCAGCAGTGAATACAGGAAAGGGGCCGGGGAGCTGTTTTTT
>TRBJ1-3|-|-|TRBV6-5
CASSYEEKGSRNTIYF
TGTGCCAGCAGTTACGAGGAGAAGGGGTCTAGAAACACCATATATTTT
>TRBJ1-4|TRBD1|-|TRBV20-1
CSASARTGSNEKLFF
TGCAGTGCTTCAGCAAGGACAGGGTCGAATGAAAAACTGTTTTTT
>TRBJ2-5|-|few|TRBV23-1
CASSQGRFSWGEIQETQYF
TGCGCCAGCAGTCAGGGGAGGTTCAGTTGGGGGGAAATTCAAGAGACCCAGTACTTC
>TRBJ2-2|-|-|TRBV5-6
CASSPAGTSLTGELFF
TGTGCCAGCAGCCCGGCGGGGACAAGTCTCACCGGGGAGCTGTTTTTT
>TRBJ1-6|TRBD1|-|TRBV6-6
CASSYSAGGESPLHF
TGTGCCAGCAGTTACAGTGCAGGGGGCGAATCACCCCTCCACTTT
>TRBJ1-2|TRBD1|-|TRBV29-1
CSVEALPGQGFNWGYTF
TGCAGCGTTGAAGCCCTCCCGGGACAGGGCTTTAACTGGGGCTACACCTTC
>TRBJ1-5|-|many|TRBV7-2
CASSPRGLGQPQHF
TGTGCCAGCAGCCCGAGGGGGTTAGGACAGCCCCAGCATTTT
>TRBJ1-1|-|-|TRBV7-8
CASSWQGRGTEAFF
TGTGCCAGCAGCTGGCAGGGGCGCGGGACTGAAGCTTTCTTT
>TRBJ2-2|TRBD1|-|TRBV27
CASGYWGQGSTGELFF
TGTGCCAGCGGGTACTGGGGACAGGGATCCACCGGGGAGCTGTTTTTT
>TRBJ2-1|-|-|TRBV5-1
CASSARVTGFNEQFF
TGCGCCAGCAGCGCCAGGGTGACGGGATTCAATGAGCAGTTCTTC
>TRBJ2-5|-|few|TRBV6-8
CASSYQWRGVGYQETQYF
TGTGCCAGCAGTTACCAATGGAGAGGGGTTGGGTACCAAGAGACCCAGTACTTC
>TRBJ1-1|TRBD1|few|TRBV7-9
CASIGQVNTEAFF
TGTGCCAGCATCGGACAGGTGAACACTGAAGCTTTCTTT
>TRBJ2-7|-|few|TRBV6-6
CASSDKGGYEQYF
TGTGCCAGCAGTGATAAGGGTGGTTACGAGCAGTACTTC
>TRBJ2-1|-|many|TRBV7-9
CASSLDWNNEQFF
TGTGCCAGCAGCTTGGACTGGAACAATGAGCAGTTCTTC
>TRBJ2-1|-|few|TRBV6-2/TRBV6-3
CASSASDGQTIPYNEQFF
TGTGCCAGCAGCGCGTCCGACGGACAGACGATCCCCTACAATGAGCAGTTCTTC
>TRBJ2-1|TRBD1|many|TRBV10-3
CAISTGTGVYNEQFF
TGTGCCATCAGTACCGGGACAGGGGTGTACAATGAGCAGTTCTTC
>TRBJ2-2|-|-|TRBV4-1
CASSLLSDLVSTGELFF
TGCGCCAGCAGCCTCCTGTCGGACTTGGTCAGCACCGGGGAGCTGTTTTTT
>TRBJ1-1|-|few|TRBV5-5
CASSFGGLVMNTEAFF
TGTGCCAGCAGCTTTGGGGGTCTGGTAATGAACACTGAAGCTTTCTTT
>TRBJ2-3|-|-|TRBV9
CASSVGQYSTDTQYF
TGTGCCAGCAGCGTAGGGCAGTATAGCACAGATACGCAGTATTTT
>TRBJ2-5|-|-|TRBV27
CASSSLGARGQETQYF
TGTGCCAGCAGTTCGTTGGGAGCGCGTGGACAAGAGACCCAGTACTTC
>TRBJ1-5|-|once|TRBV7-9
CASSLVGDGSNQPQHF
TGTGCCAGCAGCTTAGTCGGGGACGGGAGCAATCAGCCCCAGCATTTT
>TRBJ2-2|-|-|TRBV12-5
CASGLVQGFGELFF
TGTGCTAGTGGTTTGGTACAGGGTTTCGGGGAGCTGTTTTTT
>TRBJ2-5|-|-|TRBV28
CASTGTAYQETQYF
TGTGCCAGCACCGGGACGGCTTACCAAGAGACCCAGTACTTC
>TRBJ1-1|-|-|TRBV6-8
CASSPWAGNTEAFF
TGTGCCAGCAGTCCGTGGGCGGGAAACACTGAAGCTTTCTTT
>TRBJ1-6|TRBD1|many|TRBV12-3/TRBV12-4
CASSLVSTGVGSPLHF
TGTGCCAGCAGTTTAGTCTCGACAGGGGTCGGGTCACCCCTCCACTTT
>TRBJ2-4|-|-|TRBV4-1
CASSQGVGANKNIQYF
TGCGCCAGCAGCCAAGGGGTAGGGGCCAACAAAAACATTCAGTACTTC
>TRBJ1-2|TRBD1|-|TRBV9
CASSVDRDGIVYGYTF
TGTGCCAGCAGCGTCGACAGGGATGGGATCGTTTATGGCTACACCTTC
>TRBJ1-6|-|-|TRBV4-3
CASSRTSTVAGAAPLHF
TGCGCCAGCAGCCGGACGTCGACCGTGGCGGGGGCCGCACCCCTCCACTTT
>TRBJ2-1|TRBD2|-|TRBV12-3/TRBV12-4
CASSLAKRGAHNEQFF
TGTGCCAGCAGTTTAGCAAAGCGGGGGGCCCACAATGAGCAGTTCTTC
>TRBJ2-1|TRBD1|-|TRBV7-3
CASSLSWGLDRVSYNEQFF
TGTGCCAGCAGCTTAAGTTGGGGGCTAGACAGGGTTTCGTACAATGAGCAGTTCTTC
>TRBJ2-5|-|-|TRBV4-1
CASSPGGSQGETQYF
TGCGCCAGCAGCCCTGGAGGCAGCCAGGGGGAGACCCAGTACTTC
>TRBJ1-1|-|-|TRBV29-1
CSGHRENTEAFF
TGCAGCGGACATAGAGAGAACACTGAAGCTTTCTTT
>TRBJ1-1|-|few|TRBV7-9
CASSLARGGQGEAFF
TGTGCCAGCAGCTTAGCCCGAGGGGGGCAGGGAGAAGCTTTCTTT
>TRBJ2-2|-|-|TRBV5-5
CASSLGLLTGELFF
TGTGCCAGCAGCTTGGGGCTTCTCACCGGGGAGCTGTTTTTT
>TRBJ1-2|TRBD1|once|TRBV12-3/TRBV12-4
CASSWDRVYGYTF
TGTGCCAGCAGTTGGGACAGGGTCTATGGCTACACCTTC
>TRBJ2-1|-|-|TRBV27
CASSFQDFNPYNEQFF
TGTGCCAGCAGTTTCCAAGACTTCAATCCGTACAATGAGCAGTTCTTC
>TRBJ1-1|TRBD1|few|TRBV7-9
CASSYTPGQGNTEAFF
TGTGCCAGCAGTTACACTCCTGGACAGGGGAACACTGAAGCTTTCTTT
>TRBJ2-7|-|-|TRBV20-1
CSALGRGYEQYF
TGCAGTGCCCTTGGTAGGGGCTACGAGCAGTACTTC
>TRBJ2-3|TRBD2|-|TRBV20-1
CSARDMRTSGVDTQYF
TGCAGTGCTAGAGATATGAGGACTAGCGGGGTAGATACGCAGTATTTT